The 7 T cell receptor beta chains below all came from one sample that was sequenced in a study of T cell repertoires in cytomegalovirus infection. TCRdb reanalysed the reads using MiXCR and keeps one entry per CDR3 protein. This table holds about 530,000 distinct CDR3 sequences, less than 30% found once. The sequenced material came from PBMCs. The receptor source for this set is a human donor in good health (CMV status not recorded). Some clones in this sample may be carry-over from other donors' samples.

This clonotype has just a few counts. The chain carries TRBV12-3 or TRBV12-4 and TRBJ2-3; 11 bases agree with TRBD2. The CDR3 runs 16 residues. With V trimmed by 2 bases and J by 6 bases, 7 bases remained unmatched. CDR3 residues: CASSLNLAGGADTQYF. As DNA, the CDR3 is TGTGCCAGCAGTTTAAATCTAGCGGGAGGTGCTGATACGCAGTATTTT.

The chain recombines TRBV24-1 with TRBJ2-1; 11 nucleotides line up with TRBD2. V was clipped by 5 bases and J by 6 bases; unmatched bases: 11. In germline, CDR1 is KGHDR, CDR2 SFDVKD. The CDR3 loop spans 17 amino acids. CDR3 bases: TGTGCCACCAGTGCCAAACCGGGACTAGCGGTTCGCAATGAGCAGTTCTTC. It codes for CATSAKPGLAVRNEQFF.

The V call is TRBV12-3 or TRBV12-4, the J call TRBJ1-1, with D unclear. CDR3 size: 11 residues. The V end was cut by 2 bases, the J end by 5 bases, with 3 bases between. The CDR3 sequence: CASSLYTEAFF. In nucleotides, the CDR3 is TGTGCCAGCAGTTTATATACTGAAGCTTTCTTT.

This clonotype has a single count. This chain connects TRBV19 to TRBJ2-1; D unclear. The CDR3 is 13 amino acids. V was shortened by 2 bases and J by 7 bases, with 9 bases between the two germline ends. From germline, CDR1 is LNHDA and CDR2 SQIVND (reference sequence). CDR3 sequence reads: CASSIQATNEQFF. CDR3 DNA: TGTGCCAGTAGTATACAGGCGACGAATGAGCAGTTCTTC.

The genes are TRBV6-1 and TRBJ2-5; no clear D gene. Trimming took off 1 base at V and 0 bases at J, with 9 bases between the two ends. Germline V CDR1 and CDR2: MNHNS, SASEGT. This CDR3 spans 15 amino acids. DNA for the CDR3: TGTGCCAGCAGTGAAGGAGTGACACACCAAGAGACCCAGTACTTC. It yields the protein CASSEGVTHQETQYF.

This clonotype turned up a few times. The V call is TRBV12-3 or TRBV12-4, the J call TRBJ1-1, with D unclear. Deletions cut 2 bases from V and 3 bases from J, with 13 bases between. CDR3 size: 15 residues. The CDR3 DNA follows: TGTGCCAGCAGTTTAACGCGGGCAGCTTACACTGAAGCTTTCTTT. It codes for CASSLTRAAYTEAFF.

This clonotype was counted only a few times. This rearrangement joins TRBV6-2 or TRBV6-3 to TRBJ2-7; the D is unclear. Germline CDR1 and CDR2: MNHEY and SVGEGT. CDR3 size: 15 residues. V lost 0 bases to trimming and J lost 2 bases, with 11 bases between them. CDR3 DNA: TGTGCCAGCAGTTACTCGCGGATGGCTGCCTACGAGCAGTACTTC. Its protein is CASSYSRMAAYEQYF.